A selection of T cell receptor beta chains follows, all from one sample in a study of response to subunit inactivated influenza vaccine. TCRdb called the RT-PCR reads again in MiXCR, with one record for every CDR3 protein. The data contain 500,000 to 600,000 distinct CDR3 sequences, approximately 12% of them seen just once; the ten biggest clones take up about 10%. The specimen comprised PBMCs from blood, sampled on the day of vaccination. The receptor set was obtained from a man aged 45 to 65 who received an inactivated influenza vaccine. CDR3s include the opening cysteine and the closing phenylalanine or tryptophan. Fields, in order: V gene, J gene, D gene, clone size, CDR3 protein, CDR3 DNA. A D gene is named only where the DNA matches it firmly. Not all rows give a size; the values are once, few, many and, for expanded clones, a class.

>TRBV29-1|TRBJ1-2|TRBD1|-
CSVLKLQGTNYGYTF
TGCAGCGTCTTAAAACTACAGGGGACTAACTATGGCTACACCTTC
>TRBV12-3/TRBV12-4|TRBJ1-3|-|many
CASSLGELISGNTIYF
TGTGCCAGCAGTTTGGGGGAGCTTATCTCTGGAAACACCATATATTTT
>TRBV20-1|TRBJ1-4|-|-
CSARGTHEKLFF
TGCAGTGCTAGGGGGACCCATGAAAAACTGTTTTTT
>TRBV12-3/TRBV12-4|TRBJ2-1|-|few
CASSEAGANYNEQFF
TGTGCCAGCAGTGAGGCGGGGGCCAACTACAATGAGCAGTTCTTC
>TRBV2|TRBJ2-5|-|many
CASSGRQVIWETQYF
TGTGCCAGCAGTGGGAGACAGGTTATCTGGGAGACCCAGTACTTC
>TRBV9|TRBJ2-4|-|-
CASSEGAAKNIQYF
TGTGCCAGCAGCGAAGGCGCAGCCAAAAACATTCAGTACTTC
>TRBV4-2|TRBJ1-1|TRBD1|few
CASSQGGQKNTEAFF
TGTGCCAGCAGCCAAGGGGGACAGAAGAACACTGAAGCTTTCTTT
>TRBV7-2|TRBJ2-7|TRBD2|-
CASSLAFASGNEQYF
TGTGCCAGCAGCTTAGCGTTCGCTAGCGGGAACGAGCAGTACTTC
>TRBV7-8|TRBJ2-2|TRBD2|-
CASSSGTSGGFSGELFF
TGTGCCAGCAGCTCCGGGACTAGCGGGGGGTTCTCTGGGGAGCTGTTTTTT
>TRBV28|TRBJ2-7|TRBD2|few
CASSPSGAGGYEQYF
TGTGCCAGCAGTCCTTCTGGTGCGGGAGGGTACGAGCAGTACTTC
>TRBV29-1|TRBJ2-5|-|many
CSVRTVTQETQYF
TGCAGCGTACGGACGGTGACCCAAGAGACCCAGTACTTC
>TRBV20-1|TRBJ1-1|-|many
CSARKNTEAFF
TGCAGTGCTAGAAAGAACACTGAAGCTTTCTTT
>TRBV9|TRBJ1-1|-|few
CASSVVFTEAFF
TGTGCCAGCAGCGTAGTTTTCACTGAAGCTTTCTTT
>TRBV7-3|TRBJ2-3|TRBD2|few
CASSLTGGRSADTQYF
TGTGCCAGCAGCTTAACAGGCGGGAGATCGGCAGATACGCAGTATTTT
>TRBV5-1|TRBJ2-5|-|-
CASSSGLGSQETQYF
TGCGCCAGCAGCTCCGGTTTAGGGTCCCAAGAGACCCAGTACTTC
>TRBV5-1|TRBJ2-7|-|-
CASSLDVTPAGQYF
TGCGCCAGCAGCTTGGATGTGACCCCCGCCGGGCAGTACTTC
>TRBV20-1|TRBJ1-1|-|few
CSAGEGSNTEAFF
TGCAGTGCTGGCGAGGGGTCTAACACTGAAGCTTTCTTT
>TRBV2|TRBJ2-3|-|many
CASSDSLYPTDTQYF
TGTGCCAGCAGTGACAGTCTGTATCCCACAGATACGCAGTATTTT
>TRBV6-6|TRBJ1-5|-|-
CASSPTGDQPQHF
TGTGCCAGCAGTCCGACAGGAGATCAGCCCCAGCATTTT
>TRBV7-2|TRBJ1-6|TRBD1|-
CASSQTGVNSPLHF
TGTGCCAGCAGCCAGACAGGGGTTAATTCACCCCTCCACTTT
>TRBV12-3/TRBV12-4|TRBJ1-5|TRBD1|few
CASRLTGDGYQPQHF
TGTGCCAGCAGATTAACAGGGGATGGGTATCAGCCCCAGCATTTT
>TRBV20-1|TRBJ2-5|TRBD2|-
CSARAAGVNSETQYF
TGCAGTGCTAGGGCAGCGGGAGTTAATTCAGAGACCCAGTACTTC
>TRBV12-3/TRBV12-4|TRBJ2-5|-|-
CASSPEAGQSGEKTQYF
TGTGCCAGCAGCCCCGAGGCGGGACAGTCAGGAGAGAAGACCCAGTACTTC
>TRBV6-5|TRBJ2-7|TRBD2|-
CASSYVTGGPLDEQYF
TGTGCCAGCAGTTACGTCACGGGAGGACCCTTAGACGAGCAGTACTTC
>TRBV11-2|TRBJ1-6|-|-
CASSFDSYNSPLHF
TGTGCCAGCAGTTTTGACTCCTATAATTCACCCCTCCACTTT
>TRBV4-2|TRBJ1-1|-|few
CASSQGLRNTEAFF
TGTGCCAGCAGCCAAGGACTCAGGAACACTGAAGCTTTCTTT
>TRBV11-2|TRBJ2-4|TRBD1|few
CASRQTGRGVQNIQYF
TGTGCCAGCAGGCAGACAGGGAGAGGGGTTCAAAACATTCAGTACTTC
>TRBV7-2|TRBJ1-4|TRBD1|many
CASSLGPGQGREKLFF
TGTGCCAGCAGCTTAGGGCCGGGACAGGGGAGGGAAAAACTGTTTTTT
>TRBV4-2|TRBJ1-1|-|-
CASGLSQNMNTEAFF
TGTGCCAGCGGTCTAAGTCAGAACATGAACACTGAAGCTTTCTTT
>TRBV12-3/TRBV12-4|TRBJ1-3|-|-
CASKEGWGNTIYF
TGTGCCAGCAAGGAGGGGTGGGGAAACACCATATATTTT
>TRBV4-1|TRBJ1-3|-|few
CASSRFQGLSGNTIYF
TGCGCCAGCAGCCGCTTCCAAGGCCTCTCTGGAAACACCATATATTTT
>TRBV20-1|TRBJ2-3|-|-
CSARDSRGASGDTQYF
TGCAGTGCTAGAGATTCACGGGGGGCTTCCGGAGATACGCAGTATTTT
>TRBV5-1|TRBJ2-5|TRBD1|few
CASSTQGGETQYF
TGCGCCAGCAGCACACAGGGGGGCGAGACCCAGTACTTC
>TRBV6-6|TRBJ2-3|-|many
CASSTPGDTQYF
TGTGCCAGCAGTACCCCGGGAGATACGCAGTATTTT
>TRBV4-2|TRBJ2-2|-|-
CASSQAPHSANTGELFF
TGTGCCAGCAGCCAAGCGCCACATTCGGCGAACACCGGGGAGCTGTTTTTT
>TRBV5-1|TRBJ2-7|-|-
CASSQSAGVTYEQYF
TGCGCCAGCAGCCAGTCTGCAGGGGTGACCTACGAGCAGTACTTC
>TRBV28|TRBJ2-1|-|few
CASSFGRENALNEQFF
TGTGCCAGCAGTTTCGGGCGGGAAAACGCTCTCAATGAGCAGTTCTTC
>TRBV3-1|TRBJ2-1|-|few
CASSQGSGGGGPHNEQFF
TGTGCCAGCAGCCAAGGGTCCGGCGGCGGGGGCCCCCACAATGAGCAGTTCTTC
>TRBV12-3/TRBV12-4|TRBJ2-7|TRBD1|few
CASSRGLGQGATEQYF
TGTGCCAGCAGCCGAGGCCTTGGACAGGGGGCTACCGAGCAGTACTTC
>TRBV25-1|TRBJ2-7|TRBD2|-
CASSGAGGPGIRYEQYF
TGTGCCAGCAGTGGAGCGGGAGGGCCAGGGATCCGCTACGAGCAGTACTTC
>TRBV18|TRBJ2-5|-|-
CASSKKDRDTDEETQYF
TGTGCCAGCTCAAAAAAAGACCGGGACACCGACGAAGAGACCCAGTACTTC
>TRBV10-3|TRBJ2-7|TRBD1|-
CAISVDRGFFYEQYF
TGTGCCATCAGTGTCGACAGGGGATTTTTCTACGAGCAGTACTTC